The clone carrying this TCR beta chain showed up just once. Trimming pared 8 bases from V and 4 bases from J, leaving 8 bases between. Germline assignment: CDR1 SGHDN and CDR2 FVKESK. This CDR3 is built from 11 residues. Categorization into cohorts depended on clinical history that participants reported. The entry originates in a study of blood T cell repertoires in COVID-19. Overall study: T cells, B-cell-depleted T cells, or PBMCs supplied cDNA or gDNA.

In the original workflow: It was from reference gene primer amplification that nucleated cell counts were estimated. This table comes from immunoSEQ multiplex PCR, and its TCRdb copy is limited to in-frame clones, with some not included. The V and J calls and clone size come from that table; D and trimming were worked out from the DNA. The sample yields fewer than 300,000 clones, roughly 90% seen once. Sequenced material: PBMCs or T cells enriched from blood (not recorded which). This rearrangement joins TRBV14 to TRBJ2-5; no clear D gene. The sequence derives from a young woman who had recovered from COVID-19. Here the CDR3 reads CASSNRETQYF. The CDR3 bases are TGTGCCAGCTCTAACCGAGAGACCCAGTACTTC.